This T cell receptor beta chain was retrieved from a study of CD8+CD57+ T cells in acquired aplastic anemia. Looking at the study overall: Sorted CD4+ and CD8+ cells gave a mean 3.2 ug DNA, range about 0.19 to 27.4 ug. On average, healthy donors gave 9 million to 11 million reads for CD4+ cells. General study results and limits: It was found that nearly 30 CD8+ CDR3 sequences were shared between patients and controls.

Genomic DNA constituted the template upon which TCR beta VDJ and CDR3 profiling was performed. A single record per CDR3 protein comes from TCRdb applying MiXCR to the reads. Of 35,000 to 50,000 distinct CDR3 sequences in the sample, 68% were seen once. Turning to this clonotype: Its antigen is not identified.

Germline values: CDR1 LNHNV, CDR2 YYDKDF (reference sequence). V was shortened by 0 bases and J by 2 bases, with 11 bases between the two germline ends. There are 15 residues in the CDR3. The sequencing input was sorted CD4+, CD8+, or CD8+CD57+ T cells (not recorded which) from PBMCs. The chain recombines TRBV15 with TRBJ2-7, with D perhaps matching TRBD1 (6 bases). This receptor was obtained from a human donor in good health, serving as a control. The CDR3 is CATSRENQGTYEQYF. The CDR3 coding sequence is TGTGCCACCAGCAGAGAGAATCAGGGGACCTACGAGCAGTACTTC.